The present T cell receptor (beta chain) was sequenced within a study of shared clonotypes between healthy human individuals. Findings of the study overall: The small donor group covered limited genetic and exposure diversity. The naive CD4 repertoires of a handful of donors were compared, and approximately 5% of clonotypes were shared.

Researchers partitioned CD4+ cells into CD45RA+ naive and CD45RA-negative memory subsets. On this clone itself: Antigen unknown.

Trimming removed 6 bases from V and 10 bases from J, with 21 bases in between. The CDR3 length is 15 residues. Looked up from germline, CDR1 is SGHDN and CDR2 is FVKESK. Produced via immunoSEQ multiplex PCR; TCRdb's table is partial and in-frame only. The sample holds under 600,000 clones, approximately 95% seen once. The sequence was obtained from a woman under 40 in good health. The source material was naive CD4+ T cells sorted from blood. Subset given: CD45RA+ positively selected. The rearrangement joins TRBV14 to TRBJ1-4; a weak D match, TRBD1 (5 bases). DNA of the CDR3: TGTGCCAGCAGTCTGACAGCTTCCCCCGGTGGAAAACTGTTTTTT. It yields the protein CASSLTASPGGKLFF. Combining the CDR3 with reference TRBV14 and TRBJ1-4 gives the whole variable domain EAGVTQFPSHSVIEKGQTVTLRCDPISGHDNLYWYRRVMGKEIKFLLHFVKESKQDESGMPNNRFLAERTGGTYSTLKVQPAELEDSGVYFCASSLTASPGGKLFFGSGTQLSVL.